This T cell receptor (beta chain) was documented in a study of T cell responses to AZD1222 COVID-19 vaccine. Findings of the study overall: Mostly white British, mostly female donors; authors suggested clonal diversity may be underestimated.

Profiling relied on immunoSEQ multiplex PCR, and the TCRdb table lists in-frame clones only, not all of them. The sample holds some 80,000 clones, nearly 90% seen once. Note on this clone: What it binds is not known.

The CDR3 runs to 11 residues. V dropped 6 bases and J dropped 13; count of bases not matched to a gene: 6. CDR1 is MDHEN and CDR2 is SYDVKM in the germline V gene. The specimen comprised peripheral blood, sampled on day 0 of MenACWY control vaccination. This clonotype was obtained from an adult in good health. This chain joins TRBV28 and TRBJ1-2, with 9 bases aligning to TRBD1. The CDR3 is CASRLTGGLTF. In DNA, the CDR3 is TGTGCCAGCAGACTTACAGGGGGCCTCACCTTC.